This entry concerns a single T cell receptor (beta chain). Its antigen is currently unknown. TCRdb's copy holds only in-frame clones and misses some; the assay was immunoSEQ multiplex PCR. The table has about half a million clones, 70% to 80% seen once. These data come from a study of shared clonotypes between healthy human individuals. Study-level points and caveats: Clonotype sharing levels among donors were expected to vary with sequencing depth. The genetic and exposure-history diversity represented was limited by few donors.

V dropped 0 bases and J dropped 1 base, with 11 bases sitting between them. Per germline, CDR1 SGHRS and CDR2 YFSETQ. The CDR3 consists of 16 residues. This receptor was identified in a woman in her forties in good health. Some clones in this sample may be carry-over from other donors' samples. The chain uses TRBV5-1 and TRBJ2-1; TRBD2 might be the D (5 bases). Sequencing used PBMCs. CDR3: CASSLGGGQSYNEQFF. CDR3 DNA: TGCGCCAGCAGCTTGGGAGGAGGCCAGTCCTACAATGAGCAGTTCTTC.